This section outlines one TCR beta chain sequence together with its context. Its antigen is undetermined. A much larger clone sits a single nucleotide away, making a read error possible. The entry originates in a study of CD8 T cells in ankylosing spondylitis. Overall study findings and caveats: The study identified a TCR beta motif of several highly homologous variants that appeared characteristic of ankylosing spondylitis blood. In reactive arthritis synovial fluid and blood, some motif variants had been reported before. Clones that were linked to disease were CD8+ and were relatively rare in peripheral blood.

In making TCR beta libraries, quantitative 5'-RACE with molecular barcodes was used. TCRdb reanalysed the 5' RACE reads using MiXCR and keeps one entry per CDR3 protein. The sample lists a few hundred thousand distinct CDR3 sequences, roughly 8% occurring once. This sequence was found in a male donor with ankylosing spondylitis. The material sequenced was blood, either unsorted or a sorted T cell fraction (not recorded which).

The CDR3 region is CASRAGTSSYNEQFF. CDR3 DNA: TGTGCCAGCAGGGCCGGGACTAGCTCCTACAATGAGCAGTTCTTC. V usage is TRBV2 and J usage is TRBJ2-1; 8 positions match TRBD2. The CDR3 contains 15 residues. Germline loops: CDR1 SNHLY, CDR2 FYNNEI. The V gene end was trimmed by 6 bases and the J gene end by 0 bases; junction bases not matched to a gene: 4.